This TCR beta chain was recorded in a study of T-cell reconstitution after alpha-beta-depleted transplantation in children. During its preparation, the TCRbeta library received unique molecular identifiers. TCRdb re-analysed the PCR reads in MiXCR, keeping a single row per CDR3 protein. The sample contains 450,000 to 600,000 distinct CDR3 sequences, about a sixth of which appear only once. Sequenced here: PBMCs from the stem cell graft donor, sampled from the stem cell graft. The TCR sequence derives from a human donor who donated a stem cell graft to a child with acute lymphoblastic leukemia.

CDR3 nucleotide sequence: TGTGCCAGCAGCCTCCCCCTGGGGCCCCAGCATTTT. Protein product: CASSLPLGPQHF. The chain carries TRBV14 and TRBJ1-5; no firm D call. Germline lookup yields CDR1 SGHDN and CDR2 FVKESK. The CDR3 consists of 12 residues. V lost 4 bases to trimming and J lost 9 bases, with 10 bases between them.